Each of the 30 T cell receptor beta chains below was sequenced from the same sample in a study of shared clonotypes between healthy human individuals. Naive CD8 cells lacked CD45RO, underwent positive selection for CCR7 and left out terminally differentiated effector memory CD45RA+ cells. Measured with immunoSEQ multiplex PCR; TCRdb has only the in-frame clones, and not every one. Here the sample spans 1.5 million to 2.5 million clones, about 94% being singletons. The sequencing sample was made of naive CD8+ T cells sorted from blood. These receptors all stem from a man aged 18 to 35 in good health.

The CDR3 region is CASSESSGVSTDTQYF. For the CDR3, the DNA is TGTGCCAGCAGTGAATCAAGCGGGGTCAGCACAGATACGCAGTATTTT. V usage is TRBV2 and J usage is TRBJ2-3; TRBD2 agrees at 7 bases. CDR3 length equals 16 residues. V shed 2 bases, J shed 0 bases, and the junction held 5 bases outside the gene matches. The germline V gene encodes CDR1 SNHLY and CDR2 FYNNEI.

Here the CDR3 DNA reads TGTGCCAGCAGTGACGGTTCCGAAGTAGACCACGAGCAGTACTTC. Protein product: CASSDGSEVDHEQYF. This chain links TRBV28 with TRBJ2-7, with D uncertain. The CDR3 loop spans 15 amino acids. The V and J ends lost 5 bases and 5 bases respectively, with 19 bases between them. The germline gives CDR1 MDHEN, CDR2 SYDVKM.

The V gene is TRBV5-6, the J gene TRBJ2-1; 15 bases map to TRBD2. The CDR3 is made up of 16 amino acids. The junction had 7 bases not matched to a gene; V was cut back by 3 bases and J by 9 bases. Germline loops: CDR1 SGHDT, CDR2 YYEEEE. CDR3 in amino acids: CASSYKGLAGGGEQFF. As DNA, the CDR3 is TGTGCCAGCAGCTACAAGGGACTAGCGGGAGGTGGTGAGCAGTTCTTC.

The J gene is TRBJ1-4, the V gene TRBV30; 7 nucleotides match TRBD1. In germline, CDR1 is GTSNPN, CDR2 SVGIG (reference sequence). V dropped 1 base and J dropped 7; count of bases not matched to a gene: 6. The CDR3 is made up of 14 amino acids. The CDR3 loop is CAWSGDRAGEKLFF. The CDR3 DNA sequence: TGTGCCTGGAGTGGCGACAGGGCGGGTGAAAAACTGTTTTTT.

V usage is TRBV4-1 and J usage is TRBJ2-1; tentative D call: TRBD2 (5 bases). Trimming stripped 1 base from V and 0 bases from J, with 16 bases between. CDR1 and CDR2 from the germline V gene are MGHRA and YSYEKL. The CDR3 length is 18 residues. The CDR3 sequence: CASSQGGSKVGSYNEQFF. The CDR3 DNA sequence: TGCGCCAGCAGCCAAGGAGGGTCTAAGGTCGGCTCCTACAATGAGCAGTTCTTC.

The chain is built from TRBV7-9 and TRBJ2-2; 13 bases match TRBD2. J was trimmed by 4 bases and V by 6 bases; bases with no gene match: 2. The CDR3 covers 15 residues. Germline values: CDR1 SEHNR, CDR2 FQNEAQ (reference sequence). The CDR3 here is CASRGLAGSTGELFF. The CDR3 DNA reads TGTGCCAGCAGGGGACTAGCGGGAAGCACCGGGGAGCTGTTTTTT.

This clone was detected once. The genes are TRBV7-9 and TRBJ2-7; D possibly matches TRBD1 or TRBD2 (6 bases each). Trimming shortened V by 2 bases and J by 6 bases, and 14 bases separated the two germline ends. CDR1 and CDR2 (germline): SEHNR, FQNEAQ (reference sequence). The CDR3 is 14 residues long. CDR3 in amino acids: CASSLFGGRVEQYF. The CDR3 nucleotides read TGTGCCAGCAGCTTATTTGGGGGGCGCGTCGAGCAGTACTTC.

The J gene is TRBJ1-5, the V gene TRBV4-2; no clear D. The germline gives CDR1 LGHNA, CDR2 YNFKEQ. The CDR3 covers 14 residues. Trimming took 1 base from V and 6 from J, leaving 10 bases between them. The CDR3 DNA reads as TGTGCCAGCAGCCAAGGTCAAGGCTTTCAGCCCCAGCATTTT. Its translation is CASSQGQGFQPQHF.

J is TRBJ1-5 and V is TRBV29-1; no definite D call. Trimming shortened V by 1 base and J by 0 bases, and 16 bases separated the two germline ends. The germline gives CDR1 SQVTM, CDR2 ANQGSEA. This CDR3 contains 17 residues. The CDR3 here is CSVEAPGIGVSNQPQHF. CDR3 nucleotides: TGCAGCGTTGAAGCCCCTGGAATCGGAGTTAGCAATCAGCCCCAGCATTTT.

V is TRBV27 and J is TRBJ1-2, with D possibly being TRBD1 (5 bases). The CDR3 loop spans 15 amino acids. The V gene's germline CDR1 is MNHEY and CDR2 SMNVEV (reference sequence). V was cut by 2 bases and J by 0 bases, with 10 bases left in between. This CDR3 is CASSLAGPTNYGYTF. The CDR3 DNA follows: TGTGCCAGCAGTTTAGCAGGGCCCACTAACTATGGCTACACCTTC.

V is TRBV7-9 and J is TRBJ2-3; perhaps TRBD2 as D (5 bases). Germline V gives CDR1 SEHNR, CDR2 FQNEAQ (reference sequence). V lost 2 bases and J lost 2, with 11 bases in between. The CDR3 consists of 15 residues. As DNA, the CDR3 is TGTGCCAGCAGCTTACGGGGTCCCGACACAGATACGCAGTATTTT. Translation gives CASSLRGPDTDTQYF. Based on the CDR3 plus reference TRBV7-9 and TRBJ2-3, the full variable domain is DTGVSQNPRHKITKRGQNVTFRCDPISEHNRLYWYRQTLGQGPEFLTYFQNEAQLEKSRLLSDRFSAERPKGSFSTLEIQRTEQGDSAMYLCASSLRGPDTDTQYFGPGTRLTVL.

The gene calls are TRBV7-2 and TRBJ2-5, with 12 positions matching TRBD1. The length of the CDR3 is 18 residues. Trimming cost V 5 bases and J 1 base; bases outside gene matches: 11. In germline, CDR1 is SGHTA, CDR2 FQGNSA. The CDR3 bases are TGTGCCAGCAGCGATCCCCGGGACAGGGGGCCCCCCCAAGAGACCCAGTACTTC. Protein: CASSDPRDRGPPQETQYF.

V gene TRBV6-1 combines with J gene TRBJ2-7; unclear D gene. Germline V gene data show CDR1 as MNHNS and CDR2 as SASEGT. The CDR3 length is 16 residues. Trimming removed 2 bases at V and 0 bases at J, with 14 bases between. The CDR3 DNA reads as TGTGCCAGCAGTGAATATACAGCAACCCTCTCCTACGAGCAGTACTTC. This gives the protein CASSEYTATLSYEQYF.

This chain connects TRBV29-1 to TRBJ2-7; 7 bases fit TRBD1. V lost 3 bases and J lost 5; bases outside the gene matches: 10. The CDR3 contains 14 residues. Per the germline V gene, CDR1 is SQVTM and CDR2 is ANQGSEA. The chain's CDR3 is CSVDAPGQFHEQYF. The CDR3 nucleotides read TGCAGCGTTGATGCTCCGGGACAGTTCCACGAGCAGTACTTC.

Notes on this clone: A much larger clone lies one base from this, so it may be a read error. This CDR3 is also generated by other DNA sequences in the sample. This sequence joins TRBV25-1 and TRBJ2-7; no definite D call. From germline, CDR1 is MGHDK and CDR2 SYGVNS. The V end was cut by 6 bases, the J end by 4 bases, with 7 bases between. The CDR3 is 11 residues long. This CDR3 is CASSLGYEQYF. CDR3 in DNA: TGTGCCAGCAGCTTGGGGTACGAGCAGTACTTC.

The V and J genes are TRBV5-1 and TRBJ1-1; D not certain. The CDR3 consists of 13 residues. V lost 5 bases to trimming and J lost 6 bases, with 14 bases between them. In germline, CDR1 is SGHRS, CDR2 YFSETQ. CDR3 protein: CASSPGMGSEAFF. CDR3 nucleotides: TGCGCCAGCAGTCCTGGGATGGGCTCTGAAGCTTTCTTT.

J is TRBJ2-1 and V is TRBV7-2; 9 bases line up with TRBD2. Trimming removed 1 base from V and 6 bases from J; junction bases left unmatched: 4. The CDR3 runs 15 residues. CDR1 is SGHTA, CDR2 FQGNSA, per germline. The CDR3 coding sequence is TGTGCCAGCAGCTTAGGAGCGGGAGGAACCAATGAGCAGTTCTTC. Translating gives CASSLGAGGTNEQFF.

CDR3 residues: CASSESAGEQYF. The CDR3, as DNA: TGTGCCAGCAGTGAATCCGCTGGCGAGCAGTACTTC. The V gene is TRBV6-1, the J gene TRBJ2-7; the D is unclear. There are 12 residues in the CDR3. CDR1 and CDR2 (germline): MNHNS, SASEGT. With 2 bases removed from V and 6 bases from J, the gap between germline ends came to 8 bases.

The rearrangement joins TRBV25-1 to TRBJ1-6; 9 bases are shared with TRBD1. Germline CDR1 reads MGHDK; CDR2 reads SYGVNS. Unmatched junction bases numbered 10, after V lost 8 bases and J lost 8 bases. There are 15 residues in the CDR3. CDR3 loop: CASPPRDRVYSPLHF. In DNA form, the CDR3 reads TGTGCCAGCCCCCCCCGGGACAGGGTTTATTCACCCCTCCACTTT.

This clone was seen just once. This chain links TRBV7-9 with TRBJ1-2; the D gene is possibly TRBD1 (6 bases). V dropped 4 bases and J dropped 3 bases, with 15 bases sitting between them. CDR1 SEHNR and CDR2 FQNEAQ come from the germline V gene (reference sequence). The CDR3 is 15 amino acids. The CDR3 is CASSSEGGADYGYTF. CDR3 bases: TGTGCCAGCAGCTCCGAGGGGGGCGCGGACTATGGCTACACCTTC.

This chain uses TRBV10-3 with TRBJ2-7; maybe TRBD1 (6 bases). There are 16 residues in the CDR3. Trimming took off 0 bases at V and 5 bases at J, with 17 bases between the two ends. Germline CDR1 ENHRY, CDR2 SYGVKD. This chain's CDR3 is CAISESKGGPLNEQYF. The CDR3 nucleotides read TGTGCCATCAGTGAGTCGAAAGGGGGACCCCTAAACGAGCAGTACTTC.

The chain couples TRBV27 to TRBJ2-1, with 7 bases that match TRBD1. Unmatched junction bases numbered 13, after V lost 5 bases and J lost 9 bases. The CDR3 is 15 amino acids. The germline V gene has CDR1 MNHEY and CDR2 SMNVEV (reference sequence). The CDR3 here is CASSGQGVPQGEQFF. Written as DNA, the CDR3 is TGTGCCAGCAGTGGCCAGGGGGTTCCCCAGGGTGAGCAGTTCTTC.

The chain carries TRBV7-6 and TRBJ2-2; the D is unclear. The CDR3 loop spans 15 amino acids. Deletions cut 0 bases from V and 6 bases from J, with 11 bases between. Looked up from germline, CDR1 is SGHVS and CDR2 is FNYEAQ. The DNA of the CDR3 is TGTGCCAGCAGCTTAGCTTTCGCCAGCGCCGGGGAGCTGTTTTTT. It is translated as CASSLAFASAGELFF.

The gene calls are TRBV9 and TRBJ1-2; D possibly corresponds to TRBD1 (6 bases). The CDR3 consists of 15 residues. CDR1 and CDR2 from the germline V gene are SGDLS and YYNGEE. The V and J ends lost 0 bases and 5 bases respectively, with 14 bases between them. CDR3 in amino acids: CASSVGIGGGYGYTF. CDR3 sequence (DNA): TGTGCCAGCAGCGTAGGGATTGGAGGGGGGTATGGCTACACCTTC.

The rearrangement links TRBV5-4 to TRBJ2-1, with D tentatively TRBD2 (6 bases). Germline-derived CDR1 and CDR2 are SGHNT and YYREEE (reference sequence). V lost 2 bases and J 0 bases, leaving 9 bases between the germline ends. CDR3 length: 15 residues. In DNA form, the CDR3 reads TGTGCCAGCAGCTTTGATAGCGGCTCCTACAATGAGCAGTTCTTC. It is translated as CASSFDSGSYNEQFF. The variable domain in full, with the rest retrieved from reference TRBV5-4 and TRBJ2-1, is ETGVTQSPTHLIKTRGQQVTLRCSSQSGHNTVSWYQQALGQGPQFIFQYYREEENGRGNFPPRFSGLQFPNYSSELNVNALELDDSALYLCASSFDSGSYNEQFFGPGTRLTVL.

The CDR3 protein is CASSPTGAEQYF. The CDR3 nucleotides read TGTGCCAGCAGTCCCACAGGGGCCGAGCAGTACTTC. The chain is built from TRBV27 and TRBJ2-7; 7 positions match TRBD1. The CDR3 has 12 residues. V lost 5 bases, J lost 6 bases, and 4 bases stayed unmatched. Germline assignment: CDR1 MNHEY and CDR2 SMNVEV (reference sequence).

This clone appeared a few times. The chain joins TRBV18 to TRBJ1-6; D unclear. The CDR3 length is 16 residues. Trimming shortened V by 3 bases and J by 6 bases, and 15 bases separated the two germline ends. Germline V gene sequence: CDR1 KGHSH, CDR2 LQKENI. For the CDR3, the DNA is TGTGCCAGCTCACCTTCTATTAAGGAGGCTAATTCACCCCTCCACTTT. Its protein product is CASSPSIKEANSPLHF. Complete variable domain (other parts from reference TRBV18 and TRBJ1-6): NAGVMQNPRHLVRRRGQEARLRCSPMKGHSHVYWYRQLPEEGLKFMVYLQKENIIDESGMPKERFSAEFPKEGPSILRIQQVVRGDSAAYFCASSPSIKEANSPLHFGNGTRLTVT.

V gene TRBV28 combines with J gene TRBJ2-7; D uncertain. Germline CDR1 reads MDHEN; CDR2 reads SYDVKM. V lost 7 bases and J lost 2, with 18 bases in between. The CDR3 has 15 amino acids. The CDR3 DNA reads as TGTGCCAGCACCAAACTACGGATCAGGACCTACGAGCAGTACTTC. This codes for CASTKLRIRTYEQYF.

The chain combines TRBV9 with TRBJ2-1; 11 bases fit TRBD2. Germline V gives CDR1 SGDLS, CDR2 YYNGEE. CDR3 length: 17 amino acids. Unmatched junction bases numbered 10, after V lost 4 bases and J lost 4 bases. This chain's CDR3 is CASSFRSGLAGYNEQFF. The CDR3 bases are TGTGCCAGCAGCTTCCGCTCCGGACTAGCGGGTTACAATGAGCAGTTCTTC.

This chain connects TRBV10-3 to TRBJ1-1; D perhaps matches TRBD1 (6 bases). This CDR3 contains 18 residues. Between the trimmed V and J ends, which lost 2 bases and 1 base, there was a span of 20 bases. The germline gives CDR1 ENHRY, CDR2 SYGVKD. CDR3 residues: CAISELSPGAYRNTEAFF. The CDR3 DNA reads as TGTGCCATCAGTGAGCTTTCGCCAGGGGCATATAGGAACACTGAAGCTTTCTTT.